This T cell receptor beta chain emerged from a study of blood T cell repertoires in COVID-19. Some clones are missing from TCRdb's copy, which holds only in-frame ones; the method was immunoSEQ multiplex PCR. The table shows about 150,000 clones, with about nine tenths occurring only once. The CDR3 loop spans 14 amino acids. Germline V lookup: CDR1 LGHNA, CDR2 YSLEER. Trimming shortened V by 3 bases and J by 8 bases, and 11 bases separated the two germline ends. The study recruited people aged about 18 to 89 years across approximately 24 US areas. Cohort placement rested on clinical history that participants reported themselves.

This TCR derives from a man aged 50 to 60 who had recovered from COVID-19. V is TRBV4-3 and J is TRBJ1-6, with D tentatively TRBD1 (5 bases). Material for sequencing was PBMCs or T cells enriched from blood (not recorded which). The CDR3 bases are TGCGCCAGCAGCCAGGTGGTAGGGGATTCACCCCTCCACTTT. Its protein product is CASSQVVGDSPLHF.